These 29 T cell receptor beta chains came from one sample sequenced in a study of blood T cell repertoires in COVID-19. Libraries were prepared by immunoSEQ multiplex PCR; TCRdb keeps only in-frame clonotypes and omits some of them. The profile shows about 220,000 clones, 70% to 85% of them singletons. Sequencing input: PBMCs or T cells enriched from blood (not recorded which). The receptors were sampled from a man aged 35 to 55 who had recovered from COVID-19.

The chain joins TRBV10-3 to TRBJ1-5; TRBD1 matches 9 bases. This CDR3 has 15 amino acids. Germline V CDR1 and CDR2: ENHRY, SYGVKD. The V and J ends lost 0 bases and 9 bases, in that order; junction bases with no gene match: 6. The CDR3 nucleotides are TGTGCCATCAGTGAGTCGGGGACAGGGCAGGGGCCCCAGCATTTT. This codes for CAISESGTGQGPQHF.

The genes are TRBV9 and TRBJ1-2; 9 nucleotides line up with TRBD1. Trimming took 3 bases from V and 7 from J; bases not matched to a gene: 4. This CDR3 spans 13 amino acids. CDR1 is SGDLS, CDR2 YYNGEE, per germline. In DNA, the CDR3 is TGTGCCAGCAGCGCACAGGGGGCCGCTGGCTACACCTTC. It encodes CASSAQGAAGYTF. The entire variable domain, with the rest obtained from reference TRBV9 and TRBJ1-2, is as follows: DSGVTQTPKHLITATGQRVTLRCSPRSGDLSVYWYQQSLDQGLQFLIQYYNGEERAKGNILERFSAQQFPDLHSELNLSSLELGDSALYFCASSAQGAAGYTFGSGTRLTVV.

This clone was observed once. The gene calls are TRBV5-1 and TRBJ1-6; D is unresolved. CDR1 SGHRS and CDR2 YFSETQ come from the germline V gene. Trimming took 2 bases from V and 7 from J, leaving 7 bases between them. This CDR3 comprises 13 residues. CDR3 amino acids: CASSLTVNSPLHF. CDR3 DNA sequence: TGCGCCAGCAGCTTAACGGTGAATTCACCCCTCCACTTT.

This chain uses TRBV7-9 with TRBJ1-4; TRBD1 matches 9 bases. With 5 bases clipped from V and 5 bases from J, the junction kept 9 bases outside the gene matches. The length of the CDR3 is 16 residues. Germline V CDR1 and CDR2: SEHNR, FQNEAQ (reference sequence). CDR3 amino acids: CASSTGQGRMNEKLFF. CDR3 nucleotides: TGTGCCAGCAGCACGGGACAGGGTAGGATGAATGAAAAACTGTTTTTT.

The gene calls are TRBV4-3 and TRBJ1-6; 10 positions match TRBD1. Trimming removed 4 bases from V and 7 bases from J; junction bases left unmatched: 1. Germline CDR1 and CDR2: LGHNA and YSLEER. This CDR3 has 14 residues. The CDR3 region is CASSPGQGNSPLHF. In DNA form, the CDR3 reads TGCGCCAGCAGCCCGGGACAGGGGAATTCACCCCTCCACTTT.

The CDR3 DNA reads as TGTGCCAGCAGCCCCCGGGACACCCAAGAGACCCAGTACTTC. This codes for CASSPRDTQETQYF. The chain carries TRBV9 and TRBJ2-5, with TRBD1 as a possible D gene (6 bases). The V gene lost 4 bases and the J gene lost 1 base, with 11 bases spanning the gap. The CDR3 totals 14 residues. Looked up from germline, CDR1 is SGDLS and CDR2 is YYNGEE.

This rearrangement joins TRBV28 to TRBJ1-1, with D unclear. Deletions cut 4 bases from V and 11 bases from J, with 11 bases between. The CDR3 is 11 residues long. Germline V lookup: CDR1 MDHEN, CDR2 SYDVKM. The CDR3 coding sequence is TGTGCCAGCAGTTCACTCTATTCGGCTTTCTTT. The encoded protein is CASSSLYSAFF. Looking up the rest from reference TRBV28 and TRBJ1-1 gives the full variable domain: DVKVTQSSRYLVKRTGEKVFLECVQDMDHENMFWYRQDPGLGLRLIYFSYDVKMKEKGDIPEGYSVSREKKERFSLILESASTNQTSMYLCASSSLYSAFFGQGTRLTVV.

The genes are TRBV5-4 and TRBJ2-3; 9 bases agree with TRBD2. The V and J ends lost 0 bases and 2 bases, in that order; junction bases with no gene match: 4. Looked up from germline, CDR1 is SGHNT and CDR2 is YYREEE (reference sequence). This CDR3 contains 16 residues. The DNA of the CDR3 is TGTGCCAGCAGCTTGGTCAGCGGGAGGTTCACAGATACGCAGTATTTT. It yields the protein CASSLVSGRFTDTQYF.

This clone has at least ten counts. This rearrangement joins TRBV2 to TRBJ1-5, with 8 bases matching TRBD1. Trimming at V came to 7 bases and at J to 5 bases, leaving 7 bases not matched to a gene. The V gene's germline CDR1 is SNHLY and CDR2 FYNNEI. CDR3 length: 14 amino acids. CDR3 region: CASTWTGSDQPQHF. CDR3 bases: TGTGCCAGCACCTGGACAGGGTCCGATCAGCCCCAGCATTTT.

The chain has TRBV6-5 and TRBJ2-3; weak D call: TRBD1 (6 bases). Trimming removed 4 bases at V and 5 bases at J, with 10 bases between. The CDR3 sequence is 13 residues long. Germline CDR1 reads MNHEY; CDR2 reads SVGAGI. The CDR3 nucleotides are TGTGCCAGCAGTTTGGTAGGGGGAGATACGCAGTATTTT. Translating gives CASSLVGGDTQYF.

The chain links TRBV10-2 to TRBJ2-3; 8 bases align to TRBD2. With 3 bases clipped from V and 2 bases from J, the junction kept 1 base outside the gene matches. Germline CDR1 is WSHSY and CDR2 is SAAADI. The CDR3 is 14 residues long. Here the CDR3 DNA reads TGCGCCAGCAGTGAACTAGCGGCCACAGATACGCAGTATTTT. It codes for CASSELAATDTQYF.

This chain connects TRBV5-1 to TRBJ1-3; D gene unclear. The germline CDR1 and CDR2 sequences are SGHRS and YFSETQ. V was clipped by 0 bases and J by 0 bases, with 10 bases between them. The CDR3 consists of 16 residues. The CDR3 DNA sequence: TGCGCCAGCAGCTTGGTACAGTCCCCCTCTGGAAACACCATATATTTT. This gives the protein CASSLVQSPSGNTIYF.

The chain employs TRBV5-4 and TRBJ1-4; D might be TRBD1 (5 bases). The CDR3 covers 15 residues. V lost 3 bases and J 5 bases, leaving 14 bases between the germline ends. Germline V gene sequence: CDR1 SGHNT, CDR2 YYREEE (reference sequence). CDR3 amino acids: CASSSGGASNEKLFF. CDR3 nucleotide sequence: TGTGCCAGCAGCTCGGGCGGGGCCTCGAATGAAAAACTGTTTTTT.

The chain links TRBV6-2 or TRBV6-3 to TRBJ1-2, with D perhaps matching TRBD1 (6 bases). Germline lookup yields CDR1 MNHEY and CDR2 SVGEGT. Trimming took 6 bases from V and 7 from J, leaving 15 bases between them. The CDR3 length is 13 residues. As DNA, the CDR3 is TGTGCCAGCAGCCAACAGGGATACCGTGGCTACACCTTC. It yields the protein CASSQQGYRGYTF.

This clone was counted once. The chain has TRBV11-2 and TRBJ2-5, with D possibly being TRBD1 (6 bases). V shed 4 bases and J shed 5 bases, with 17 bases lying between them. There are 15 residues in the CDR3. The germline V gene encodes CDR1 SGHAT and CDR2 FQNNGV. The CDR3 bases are TGTGCCAGCAGCTGGGCGGGTCGAAGGGGGGAGACCCAGTACTTC. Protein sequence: CASSWAGRRGETQYF. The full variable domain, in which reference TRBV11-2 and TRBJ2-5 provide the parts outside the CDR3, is EAGVAQSPRYKIIEKRQSVAFWCNPISGHATLYWYQQILGQGPKLLIQFQNNGVVDDSQLPKDRFSAERLKGVDSTLKIQPAKLEDSAVYLCASSWAGRRGETQYFGPGTRLLVL.

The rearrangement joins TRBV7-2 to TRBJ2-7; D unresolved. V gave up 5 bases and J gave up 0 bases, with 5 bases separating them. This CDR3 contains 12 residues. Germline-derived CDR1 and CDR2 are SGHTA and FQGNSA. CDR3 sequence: CASSLSSYEQYF. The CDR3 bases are TGTGCCAGCAGCCTGAGCTCCTACGAGCAGTACTTC.

CDR3 residues: CASRRLADEQFF. The DNA for the CDR3 is TGTGCCAGCAGACGACTAGCCGATGAGCAGTTCTTC. This chain connects TRBV7-9 to TRBJ2-1, with TRBD2 matching over 7 bases. Trimming took 6 bases from V and 8 from J; bases not matched to a gene: 4. This CDR3 has 12 residues. CDR1 and CDR2 (germline): SEHNR, FQNEAQ (reference sequence).

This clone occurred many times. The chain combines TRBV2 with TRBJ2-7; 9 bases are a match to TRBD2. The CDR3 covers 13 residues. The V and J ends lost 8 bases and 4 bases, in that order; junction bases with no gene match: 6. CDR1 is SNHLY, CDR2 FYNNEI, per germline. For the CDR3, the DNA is TGTGCCAGCGGGGAGCGGGAGGAGTACGAGCAGTACTTC. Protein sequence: CASGEREEYEQYF. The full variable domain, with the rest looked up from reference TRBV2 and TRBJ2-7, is EPEVTQTPSHQVTQMGQEVILRCVPISNHLYFYWYRQILGQKVEFLVSFYNNEISEKSEIFDDQFSVERPDGSNFTLKIRSTKLEDSAMYFCASGEREEYEQYFGPGTRLTVT.

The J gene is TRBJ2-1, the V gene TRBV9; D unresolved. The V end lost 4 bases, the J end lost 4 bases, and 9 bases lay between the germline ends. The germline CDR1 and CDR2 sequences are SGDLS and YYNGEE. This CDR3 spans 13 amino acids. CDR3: CASSTLGYNEQFF. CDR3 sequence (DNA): TGTGCCAGCAGCACCCTAGGATACAATGAGCAGTTCTTC. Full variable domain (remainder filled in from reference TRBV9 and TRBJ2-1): DSGVTQTPKHLITATGQRVTLRCSPRSGDLSVYWYQQSLDQGLQFLIQYYNGEERAKGNILERFSAQQFPDLHSELNLSSLELGDSALYFCASSTLGYNEQFFGPGTRLTVL.

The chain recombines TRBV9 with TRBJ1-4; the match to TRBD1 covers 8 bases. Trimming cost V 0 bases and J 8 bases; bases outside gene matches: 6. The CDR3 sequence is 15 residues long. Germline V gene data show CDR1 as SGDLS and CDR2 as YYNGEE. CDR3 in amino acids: CASSVDGQGKEKLFF. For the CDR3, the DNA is TGTGCCAGCAGCGTAGACGGACAGGGAAAGGAAAAACTGTTTTTT.

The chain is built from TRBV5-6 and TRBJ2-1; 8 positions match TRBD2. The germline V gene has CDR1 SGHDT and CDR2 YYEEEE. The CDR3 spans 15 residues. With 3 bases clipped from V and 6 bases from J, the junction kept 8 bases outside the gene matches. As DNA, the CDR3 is TGTGCCAGCAGCTCCCCGGGACTAGTGTTCAATGAGCAGTTCTTC. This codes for CASSSPGLVFNEQFF. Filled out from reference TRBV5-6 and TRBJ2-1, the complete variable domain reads DAGVTQSPTHLIKTRGQQVTLRCSPKSGHDTVSWYQQALGQGPQFIFQYYEEEERQRGNFPDRFSGHQFPNYSSELNVNALLLGDSALYLCASSSPGLVFNEQFFGPGTRLTVL.

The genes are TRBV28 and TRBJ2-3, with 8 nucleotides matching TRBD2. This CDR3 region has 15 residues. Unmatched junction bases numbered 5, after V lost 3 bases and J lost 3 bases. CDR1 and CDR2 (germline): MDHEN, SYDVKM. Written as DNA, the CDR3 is TGTGCCAGCAGTTTTTCGGGGGGGGCGACAGATACGCAGTATTTT. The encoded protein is CASSFSGGATDTQYF.

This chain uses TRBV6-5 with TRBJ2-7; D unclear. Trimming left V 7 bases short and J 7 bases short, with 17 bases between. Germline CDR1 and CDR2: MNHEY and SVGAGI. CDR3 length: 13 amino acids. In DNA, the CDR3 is TGTGCCAGCACTGCGATCGCCCCCCGGGAGCAGTACTTC. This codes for CASTAIAPREQYF.

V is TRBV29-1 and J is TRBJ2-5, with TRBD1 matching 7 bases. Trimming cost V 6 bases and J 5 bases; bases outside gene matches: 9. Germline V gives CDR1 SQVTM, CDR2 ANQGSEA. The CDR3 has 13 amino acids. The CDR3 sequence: CSVTGKLGETQYF. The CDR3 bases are TGCAGCGTGACAGGGAAGCTAGGGGAGACCCAGTACTTC.

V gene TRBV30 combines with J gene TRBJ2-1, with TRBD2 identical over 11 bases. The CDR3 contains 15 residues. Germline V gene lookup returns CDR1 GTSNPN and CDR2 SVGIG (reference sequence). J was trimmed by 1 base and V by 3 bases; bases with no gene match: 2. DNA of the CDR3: TGTGCCTGGAGCAGACTAGCGGGGTCCTACAATGAGCAGTTCTTC. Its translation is CAWSRLAGSYNEQFF. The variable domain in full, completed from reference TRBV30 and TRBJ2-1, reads SQTIHQWPATLVQPVGSPLSLECTVEGTSNPNLYWYRQAAGRGLQLLFYSVGIGQISSEVPQNLSASRPQDRQFILSSKKLLLSDSGFYLCAWSRLAGSYNEQFFGPGTRLTVL.

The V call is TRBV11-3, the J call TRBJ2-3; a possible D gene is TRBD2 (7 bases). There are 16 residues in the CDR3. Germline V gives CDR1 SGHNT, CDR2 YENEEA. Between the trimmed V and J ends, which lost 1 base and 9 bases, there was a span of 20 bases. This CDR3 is CASSLVSLAGAGTQYF. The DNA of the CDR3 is TGTGCCAGCAGCTTAGTGAGTCTTGCGGGGGCTGGGACGCAGTATTTT.

The CDR3 DNA reads as TGTGCCAGCAGCCCCGTCCGGGACAGATGGGAAAAACTGTTTTTT. As protein: CASSPVRDRWEKLFF. The V call is TRBV7-6, the J call TRBJ1-4; 7 positions match TRBD1. Germline CDR1 SGHVS, CDR2 FNYEAQ. Trimming removed 5 bases from V and 8 bases from J; junction bases left unmatched: 11. The CDR3 is 15 amino acids.

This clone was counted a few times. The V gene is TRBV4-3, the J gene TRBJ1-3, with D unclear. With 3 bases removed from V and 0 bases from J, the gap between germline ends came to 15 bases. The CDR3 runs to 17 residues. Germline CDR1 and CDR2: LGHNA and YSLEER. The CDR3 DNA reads TGCGCCAGCAGCCAGGACGGGAAAGGTTTCTCTGGAAACACCATATATTTT. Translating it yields CASSQDGKGFSGNTIYF.

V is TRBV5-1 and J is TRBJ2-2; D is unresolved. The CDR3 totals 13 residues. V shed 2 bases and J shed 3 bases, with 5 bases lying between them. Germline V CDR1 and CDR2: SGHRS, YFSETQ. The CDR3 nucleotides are TGCGCCAGCAGCTTTTTAGACACCGGGGAGCTGTTTTTT. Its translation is CASSFLDTGELFF.